Listed below are T cell receptor beta chains from one sample, sequenced in a study of early stage breast cancer tumors. Profiled with immunoSEQ multiplex PCR; TCRdb holds only in-frame clones, not every one. The sample contains around 28,000 clones, just under 75% of which appear only once. The source material was breast tumor tissue. Receptors originate from a person aged 25 to 45 with breast cancer. Both conserved end residues are part of each CDR3. A D gene is named only where the DNA matches it firmly. Size is omitted from some rows. Given values are once, few, many or a class for expanded clones.

j_call,d_call,v_call,clone_size,cdr3_nt,cdr3_aa
TRBJ1-2,-,TRBV11-2,-,TGTGCCAGCAGCAAAAACCGGGACAAGGAGAGGCGCACCTTC,CASSKNRDKERRTF
TRBJ1-2,TRBD1,TRBV4-1,-,TGCGCCAGCAGCCAACCCATGGGACAGCGGAACTATGGCTACACCTTC,CASSQPMGQRNYGYTF
TRBJ2-1,TRBD2,TRBV11-1,-,TGTGCCAGCACTAGCCCGCTTAGCGGGAGCTACAATGAGCAGTTCTTC,CASTSPLSGSYNEQFF
TRBJ2-3,TRBD2,TRBV19,medium-sized,TGTGCCAGTAGTATAGACCCTAGCGGGACGTTCACAGATACGCAGTATTTT,CASSIDPSGTFTDTQYF
TRBJ1-3,TRBD1,TRBV6-5,-,TGTGCCAGCAGTTACGGACAGGGCTTAGGAAACACCATATATTTT,CASSYGQGLGNTIYF
TRBJ2-3,-,TRBV18,-,TGTGCCAGCTCACTCTCGCGGGAAACAGATACGCAGTATTTT,CASSLSRETDTQYF
TRBJ2-1,-,TRBV30,-,TGTGCCTGGAGTGTACCTCGGGCGAGGTACAATGAGCAGTTCTTC,CAWSVPRARYNEQFF
TRBJ2-1,-,TRBV19,-,TGTGCCAGTATTAATAGCTGGGGCTCCTACAATGAGCAGTTCTTC,CASINSWGSYNEQFF
TRBJ2-5,-,TRBV4-1,-,TGCGCCAGCAGCCAAGGCAGTTCCGAGGGGGAGACCCAGTACTTC,CASSQGSSEGETQYF
TRBJ1-2,-,TRBV7-9,-,TGTGCCAGCAGCTTAGAATCACCGATTCAGGCATATGGCTACACCTTC,CASSLESPIQAYGYTF
TRBJ2-1,TRBD2,TRBV4-3,-,TGCGCCAGCAGCCCCTCAGGCGGGAGTTATCGGGACAATGAGCAGTTCTTC,CASSPSGGSYRDNEQFF
TRBJ1-5,-,TRBV6-1,-,TGTGCCAGCGATTATCGACCCCAAGCCAAGCCCCAGCATTTT,CASDYRPQAKPQHF
TRBJ1-5,-,TRBV6-1,-,TGTGCCAGCAGTGAGGAGAGGGCCCAGCATTTT,CASSEERAQHF
TRBJ2-1,-,TRBV30,-,TGTGCCTGGATCGGGTTGAGCTCCTACAATGAGCAGTTCTTC,CAWIGLSSYNEQFF
TRBJ2-5,TRBD2,TRBV6-6,-,TGTGCCAGCAGTGGTAGCGGGAGAGGGAAAGAGACCCAGTACTTC,CASSGSGRGKETQYF
TRBJ2-5,-,TRBV2,-,TGTGCCAGCAAAGAGGGACAAGAGACCCAGTACTTC,CASKEGQETQYF
TRBJ1-2,-,TRBV7-9,-,TGTGCCAGCAGCTCGGAGCGGGGCTATGGCTACACCTTC,CASSSERGYGYTF
TRBJ1-1,-,TRBV5-6,-,TGTGCCAGCAGCAGCGGGGACACTGAAGCTTTCTTT,CASSSGDTEAFF
TRBJ1-2,-,TRBV4-1,-,TGCGCCAGCAGCCTCTCGGTCAGGGCGTTTAACTATGGCTACACCTTC,CASSLSVRAFNYGYTF
TRBJ2-1,TRBD2,TRBV27,-,TGTGCCAGCTGTCCCGGGACTAGCGGGAGCGGGTACAATGAGCAGTTCTTC,CASCPGTSGSGYNEQFF
TRBJ2-1,-,TRBV4-1,-,TGCGCCAGCAGCCAAGATAGGTGGGAGCTCAGGGGTAATGAGCAGTTCTTC,CASSQDRWELRGNEQFF
TRBJ1-5,TRBD1,TRBV7-9,-,TGTGCCAGCAGCCGACAGGGGCTCTCAGAGCCCCAGCATTTT,CASSRQGLSEPQHF
TRBJ2-5,TRBD2,TRBV7-2,-,TGTGCCAGCAGCCCATCTGGACTAGGGTACCAAGAGACCCAGTACTTC,CASSPSGLGYQETQYF
TRBJ2-7,TRBD1,TRBV4-3,once,TGCGCCAGCAGCCAAGATATCCCGGGACAGGGTATTGGAAGCAACGAGCAGTACTTC,CASSQDIPGQGIGSNEQYF
TRBJ2-2,TRBD1,TRBV4-2,-,TGTGCCAGCAGCCAAGGGTATAGGGACAGGGACACCGGGGAGCTGTTTTTT,CASSQGYRDRDTGELFF
TRBJ2-1,-,TRBV7-6,-,TGTGCCAGCAGCTTACAGGGTGGGGATTACAATGAGCAGTTCTTC,CASSLQGGDYNEQFF
TRBJ2-7,-,TRBV12-2,-,TGTGCAAGTCGCTTAGACAGTGAAACCTACGAGCAGTACTTC,CASRLDSETYEQYF
TRBJ1-2,-,TRBV10-3,-,TGTGCCATCTCGCCCGATCCCAACTATGGCTACACCTTC,CAISPDPNYGYTF
TRBJ1-6,-,TRBV14,few,TGTGCCAGCAGCCAAGATGGGTGGAGCCCCCTCCACTTT,CASSQDGWSPLHF
TRBJ2-7,-,TRBV5-5,-,TGTGCCAGCAGCCGGACCGACCACGAGCAGTACTTC,CASSRTDHEQYF
TRBJ1-1,-,TRBV5-1,-,TGCGCCAGCAGCTTGGAACCAGGGACCCACACTGAAGCTTTCTTT,CASSLEPGTHTEAFF
TRBJ1-2,-,TRBV10-3,-,TGTGCCATCAGTTACGGGGCCGAATCCTATGGCTACACCTTC,CAISYGAESYGYTF
TRBJ2-1,-,TRBV2,-,TGTGCCAGCAGGGACCCGCCTCAGGAGCAGTTCTTC,CASRDPPQEQFF
TRBJ1-1,-,TRBV4-1,few,TGCGCCAGCAGCCAAGTTCAGGGCCCTATCAACACTGAAGCTTTCTTT,CASSQVQGPINTEAFF
TRBJ1-2,-,TRBV6-6,-,TGTGCCAGCAGTCAGGGACGGCCGCGTTATGGCTACACCTTC,CASSQGRPRYGYTF
TRBJ2-1,-,TRBV7-9,-,TGTGCCAGCAGCCCGTTGGTTACTTACAATGAGCAGTTCTTC,CASSPLVTYNEQFF
TRBJ2-1,-,TRBV12-1,-,TGTGCCAGCAGCTTACACTCCTACAATGAGCAGTTCTTC,CASSLHSYNEQFF
TRBJ2-7,TRBD1,TRBV29-1,-,TGCAGCGTTGAGTGGGCGGACAGGGTCACGGACGAGCAGTACTTC,CSVEWADRVTDEQYF
TRBJ2-3,TRBD2,TRBV7-2,-,TGTGCCAGCAGCTCATTAGCGGGCCGCACAGATACGCAGTATTTT,CASSSLAGRTDTQYF
TRBJ1-2,TRBD1,TRBV6-5,-,TGTGCCAGCAGTCGATCCATTACAGGGGCCTATGGCTACACCTTC,CASSRSITGAYGYTF
TRBJ2-1,-,TRBV19,once,TGTGCCAGTAGTATATCGGTAAACAATGAGCAGTTCTTC,CASSISVNNEQFF
TRBJ2-1,-,TRBV25-1,-,TGTGCCAGCAGTGAATTTGGCGGGGCCTACAATGAGCAGTTCTTC,CASSEFGGAYNEQFF
TRBJ2-7,TRBD2,TRBV7-9,-,TGTGCCAGCAGCTTAGCGGGACTAGCGGCTTACGAGCAGTACTTC,CASSLAGLAAYEQYF
TRBJ1-2,-,TRBV28,-,TGTGCCAGCAGTTGGCCAGGATCTAACTATGGCTACACCTTC,CASSWPGSNYGYTF
TRBJ2-2,TRBD2,TRBV7-2,-,TGTGCCAGCAGCCCGACTAGCGGGAGGGCCCACACCGGGGAGCTGTTTTTT,CASSPTSGRAHTGELFF
TRBJ1-4,TRBD1,TRBV5-4,-,TGTGCCAGCAGTACCGGGACAGGGAGTGAAAAACTGTTTTTT,CASSTGTGSEKLFF
TRBJ2-7,TRBD2,TRBV19,few,TGTGCCAGTAGTATGCGGGAGTCCCCCTACGAGCAGTACTTC,CASSMRESPYEQYF
TRBJ1-2,TRBD1,TRBV6-5,-,TGTGCCAGCAGCATACAGGGGGCGCGTGGCTACACCTTC,CASSIQGARGYTF
TRBJ1-1,-,TRBV11-1,-,TGTGCCAGCAGCCAAGTCGGGTATGGGAACACTGAAGCTTTCTTT,CASSQVGYGNTEAFF
TRBJ2-1,TRBD2,TRBV7-7,-,TGTGCTAGCAGCTTAGACAGCGGGATTGGGGAGCAGTTCTTC,CASSLDSGIGEQFF
TRBJ1-3,-,TRBV25-1,-,TGTGCCATCTTCCCCGGAAACACCATATATTTT,CAIFPGNTIYF
TRBJ2-2,-,TRBV9,-,TGTGCCAGCAGCGCCCACACTAGTCGCACCGGGGAGCTGTTTTTT,CASSAHTSRTGELFF
TRBJ1-2,-,TRBV7-8,-,TGTGCCAGCAGCTTAGAACAGGCCTATGGCTACACCTTC,CASSLEQAYGYTF
TRBJ2-7,-,TRBV2,-,TGTGCCAGCAGTGACATCCTAGCTAGCGAGCAGTACTTC,CASSDILASEQYF
TRBJ2-1,TRBD2,TRBV9,-,TGTGCCAGCAGCGTAACTGGGCTAGCGGGGGGGGATGAGCAGTTCTTC,CASSVTGLAGGDEQFF